This T cell receptor (beta chain) was profiled in a study of blood T cell repertoires in COVID-19 (dated by TCRdb to about 2020). General notes on the study: The collaborator samples originated in the United States, Italy and Spain and spanned the acute and convalescent phases of COVID-19. The material from the prospective study consisted of cDNA or gDNA derived from T cells, B-cell-depleted T cells, or PBMCs. Subjects who had been exposed to COVID-19, were actively infected with it, or had recovered from it provided the deeply sampled blood TCRbeta repertoires that made up the dataset. The repertoires were made available in a free public database intended to serve as a resource for research on the immune response to SARS-CoV-2. The sample metadata nearly always contained a de-identified subject ID, COVID-19 status, age in years and sex. Where HLA class I and class II types were available, the types were taken from metadata supplied by the sample provider, not from assay-based typing. The samples were drawn from the first 160 participants of the ongoing ImmuneRACE study and from over a thousand subjects provided by 6 global collaborators. On the study overall, not on this receptor specifically: The amount of clinical and demographic metadata varied by source and participant and was provided uncurated.

Comment on this clone: Its antigen is currently not known. Base qualities are not provided; no much larger clone lies one nucleotide away.

TCRbeta CDR3 regions were amplified from genomic DNA by means of the immunoSEQ Assay, a bias-controlled multiplex PCR. The authors' analysis ran thus. Within the assay, amplification of reference gene primers was used to estimate how many nucleated cells each sample contained. Sequence reads were collapsed and filtered to measure the absolute abundance of every unique TCRbeta CDR3 rearrangement. Productive Simpson clonality was computed per sample as the square root of Simpson's diversity index over productive rearrangements. Not all clones reach the TCRdb copy of this immuneACCESS table, which keeps in-frame sequences only. Checked studies attribute under half of the gap to unresolved V genes and leave the rest unexplained. From that table come the V and J calls and clone size; the DNA was used to work out D and trimming. Recorded for this sample are around 180,000 clones; about 90% of them occurred a single time. The biggest ten clones account for about a fifth of the sample.

The germline V gene specifies SGHRS as CDR1 and YFSETQ as CDR2. Taken from cysteine to phenylalanine, the CDR3 has 17 residues. CDR3 DNA only is kept here, 51 bases in frame from base 1. Unmatched junction bases come to 3, with V trimmed by 0 bases and J by 1 base. The collaborating institutions used their own protocols to collect whole blood in K2EDTA tubes. For TCRbeta analysis, collaborator samples were shipped as frozen whole blood, as isolated PBMCs, or as DNA extracted from either sample type. The rearranged chain carries TRBV5-1 and TRBJ2-2; 10 of the junction bases match TRBD1. Sequencing input: peripheral blood. This receptor was identified in a man aged 70-80 years with active or convalescent COVID-19. CDR3 region: CASSLVRTGGNTGELFF. The sequenced DNA: TGCGCCAGCAGCTTGGTTAGGACAGGGGGGAACACCGGGGAGCTGTTTTTT.